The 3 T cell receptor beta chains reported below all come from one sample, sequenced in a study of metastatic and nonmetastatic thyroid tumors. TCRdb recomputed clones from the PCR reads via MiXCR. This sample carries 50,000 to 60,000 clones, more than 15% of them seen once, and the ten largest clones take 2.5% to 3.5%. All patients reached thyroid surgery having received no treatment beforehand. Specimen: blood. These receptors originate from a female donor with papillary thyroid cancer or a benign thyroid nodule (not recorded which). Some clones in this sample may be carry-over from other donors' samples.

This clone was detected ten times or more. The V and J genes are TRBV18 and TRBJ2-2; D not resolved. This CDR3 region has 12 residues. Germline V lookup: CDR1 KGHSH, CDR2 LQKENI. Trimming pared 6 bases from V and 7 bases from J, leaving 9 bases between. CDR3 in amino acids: CASSPKIGELFF. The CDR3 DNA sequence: TGTGCCAGCTCCCCTAAGATCGGGGAGCTGTTTTTT.

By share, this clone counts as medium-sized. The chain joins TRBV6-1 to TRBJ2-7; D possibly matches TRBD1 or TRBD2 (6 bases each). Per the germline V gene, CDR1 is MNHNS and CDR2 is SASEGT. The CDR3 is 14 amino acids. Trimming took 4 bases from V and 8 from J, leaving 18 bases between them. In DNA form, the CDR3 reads TGTGCCAGCAGTGCCACCAGGGGAGCGGGTCAGCAGTACTTC. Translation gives CASSATRGAGQQYF.

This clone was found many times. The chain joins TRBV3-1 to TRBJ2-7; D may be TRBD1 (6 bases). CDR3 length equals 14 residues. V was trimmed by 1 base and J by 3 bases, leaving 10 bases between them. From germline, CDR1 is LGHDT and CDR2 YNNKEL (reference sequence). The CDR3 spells CASSQVWDNYEQYF. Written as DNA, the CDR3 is TGTGCCAGCAGCCAAGTATGGGACAACTACGAGCAGTACTTC.